This T cell receptor beta chain was retrieved from a study of cytomegalovirus exposure and HLA in healthy donors. Study observations and caveats: A later analysis appeared to link common viral pathogens to several of the most significant clusters. Some V segments (TRBV6-2 and TRBV6-3 among them) were excluded as indistinguishable. TCR beta chains numbering under 200 were designated cytomegalovirus-associated.

In regard to this clone: Its antigen is currently unknown.

With V trimmed by 2 bases and J by 8 bases, 8 bases remained unmatched. Germline V gene lookup returns CDR1 SEHNR and CDR2 FQNEAQ (reference sequence). CDR3 length: 15 residues. Both 60 Vbeta primers and 13 Jbeta primers went into the PCR. Authors' data handling: Some 80 million unique TCR beta chains, roughly 11 million shared, were counted in a later analysis. TCRdb keeps only in-frame clones here, not all; method: immunoSEQ multiplex PCR. The V and J calls and clone size come from that table; D and trimming were worked out from the DNA. Among some 90,000 clones listed, over 55% were seen once. The gene calls are TRBV7-9 and TRBJ2-1; 8 bases agree with TRBD2. This clonotype originated in a boy between 10 and 17 years old in good health and CMV-seropositive. Sequencing was carried out using PBMCs. The DNA of the CDR3 is TGTGCCAGCAGCTTAACAGCGGGAGTGGTGGATGAGCAGTTCTTC. This encodes CASSLTAGVVDEQFF.